A single sample gave rise to the 25 T cell receptor beta chains below, sequenced in a study of blood T cell repertoires in COVID-19. Profiled with immunoSEQ multiplex PCR; TCRdb holds only in-frame clones, not every one. The sample contains 65,000 to 90,000 clones, roughly 80% of which appear only once. Sequencing used peripheral blood. The source of these receptors is a human donor in a cohort sampled during active COVID-19.

The V and J genes are TRBV11-3 and TRBJ1-1; D remains ambiguous. Trimming took off 0 bases at V and 5 bases at J, with 13 bases between the two ends. There are 15 residues in the CDR3. Germline V gene sequence: CDR1 SGHNT, CDR2 YENEEA. CDR3 nucleotide sequence: TGTGCCAGCAGCTTAGAATATGAGGGCAGGACTGAAGCTTTCTTT. It yields the protein CASSLEYEGRTEAFF.

The chain employs TRBV6-2 or TRBV6-3 and TRBJ1-1; unclear D gene. In germline, CDR1 is MNHEY, CDR2 SVGEGT. Trimming removed 0 bases at V and 6 bases at J, with 11 bases between. The CDR3 extends over 14 amino acids. The CDR3 DNA follows: TGTGCCAGCAGTTACTCATTGCCGCGGGCTGAAGCTTTCTTT. This encodes CASSYSLPRAEAFF.

The rearrangement uses TRBV7-9 and TRBJ2-7, with TRBD1 matching 7 bases. CDR3 size: 14 residues. Germline CDR1 reads SEHNR; CDR2 reads FQNEAQ (reference sequence). Unmatched junction bases numbered 5, after V lost 3 bases and J lost 3 bases. In DNA form, the CDR3 reads TGTGCCAGCAGCTTGACAACAGGGGTCTACGAGCAGTACTTC. Translating it yields CASSLTTGVYEQYF. The whole variable domain, remainder taken from reference TRBV7-9 and TRBJ2-7, is DTGVSQNPRHKITKRGQNVTFRCDPISEHNRLYWYRQTLGQGPEFLTYFQNEAQLEKSRLLSDRFSAERPKGSFSTLEIQRTEQGDSAMYLCASSLTTGVYEQYFGPGTRLTVT.

This clone was found once. The CDR3 nucleotides are TGTGCCAGCATGGGGTGGACAGGGGTGAGCTCAGATACGCAGTATTTT. Protein sequence: CASMGWTGVSSDTQYF. The V call is TRBV2, the J call TRBJ2-3; 9 bases line up with TRBD1. V dropped 7 bases and J dropped 4; count of bases not matched to a gene: 12. In germline, CDR1 is SNHLY, CDR2 FYNNEI. This CDR3 comprises 16 residues.

The chain has TRBV4-2 and TRBJ2-7; D possibly corresponds to TRBD2 (5 bases). This CDR3 spans 16 amino acids. V was shortened by 0 bases and J by 0 bases, with 12 bases between the two germline ends. Germline V gene data show CDR1 as LGHNA and CDR2 as YNFKEQ. CDR3 sequence reads: CASSQDPGINSYEQYF. CDR3 nucleotides: TGTGCCAGCAGCCAAGATCCCGGGATTAACTCCTACGAGCAGTACTTC.

This chain connects TRBV18 to TRBJ1-1; 7 bases are a match to TRBD1. CDR3 length: 15 amino acids. Germline V lookup: CDR1 KGHSH, CDR2 LQKENI. V was pared by 6 bases and J by 3 bases, with 10 bases of the junction left unmatched. CDR3 residues: CASSRDSPWDTEAFF. The CDR3 DNA reads as TGTGCCAGCTCTCGGGACAGCCCTTGGGACACTGAAGCTTTCTTT.

This chain links TRBV7-9 with TRBJ2-3, with 12 bases that match TRBD2. J lost 2 bases, V lost 5 bases, and 5 bases had no gene match. Germline CDR1 and CDR2: SEHNR and FQNEAQ (reference sequence). This CDR3 comprises 16 residues. Here the CDR3 reads CASSPLAGGDTDTQYF. The DNA for the CDR3 is TGTGCCAGCAGCCCTCTAGCGGGGGGGGACACAGATACGCAGTATTTT.

The genes are TRBV9 and TRBJ2-2; D uncertain. Looked up from germline, CDR1 is SGDLS and CDR2 is YYNGEE. The CDR3 extends over 14 amino acids. The V end was cut by 4 bases, the J end by 1 base, with 8 bases between. DNA of the CDR3: TGTGCCAGCAGCCTATTACTGAACACCGGGGAGCTGTTTTTT. Protein sequence: CASSLLLNTGELFF.

The chain joins TRBV7-9 to TRBJ2-3; D remains unclear. CDR3 size: 14 residues. Deletions cut 2 bases from V and 6 bases from J, with 12 bases between. Per germline, CDR1 SEHNR and CDR2 FQNEAQ (reference sequence). CDR3 in DNA: TGTGCCAGCAGCTTAATTACCACTCGGGATACGCAGTATTTT. Amino acid sequence: CASSLITTRDTQYF.

V is TRBV18 and J is TRBJ2-6; TRBD1 might be the D (6 bases). Germline lookup yields CDR1 KGHSH and CDR2 LQKENI. This CDR3 region has 15 residues. Deletions cut 3 bases from V and 1 base from J, with 7 bases between. Here the CDR3 reads CASSPQGSGANVLTF. In nucleotides, the CDR3 is TGTGCCAGCTCACCCCAGGGGTCTGGGGCCAACGTCCTGACTTTC.

The gene calls are TRBV12-3 or TRBV12-4 and TRBJ2-2; tentatively, D is TRBD1 (6 bases). With 2 bases removed from V and 7 bases from J, the gap between germline ends came to 8 bases. This CDR3 is 13 amino acids long. The CDR3 sequence is CASSLQGIGELFF. CDR3 bases: TGTGCCAGCAGTTTACAGGGGATCGGGGAGCTGTTTTTT.

Only one count was recorded for this clone. This rearrangement joins TRBV7-5 to TRBJ2-3; TRBD2, the D gene given by the table, was not confirmed from the DNA. TRBV7-5 is shown as a pseudogene. The length of the CDR3 is 15 residues. This chain's CDR3 is CARSSGLAGEGTQYF. The CDR3 coding sequence is TGTGCCAGAAGCTCAGGACTAGCGGGGGAAGGTACGCAGTATTTT.

The chain combines TRBV6-1 with TRBJ1-4, with D unclear. Trimming stripped 2 bases from V and 0 bases from J, with 7 bases between. The CDR3 totals 15 residues. Germline V gene sequence: CDR1 MNHNS, CDR2 SASEGT. The CDR3 sequence: CASSERTTTNEKLFF. In nucleotides, the CDR3 is TGTGCCAGCAGTGAAAGAACAACAACTAATGAAAAACTGTTTTTT.

V and J are TRBV6-5 and TRBJ2-1, with D unresolved. Trimming took 5 bases from V and 3 from J, leaving 2 bases between them. The CDR3 length is 11 residues. Germline CDR1 is MNHEY and CDR2 is SVGAGI. CDR3 in amino acids: CASSLYNEQFF. The CDR3 nucleotides read TGTGCCAGCAGTCTCTACAATGAGCAGTTCTTC.

The chain uses TRBV18 and TRBJ2-7, with 8 nucleotides matching TRBD1. The J segment lost 4 bases and the V segment lost 1 base, leaving 9 bases of the junction unmatched. CDR3 size: 16 residues. Germline-derived CDR1 and CDR2 are KGHSH and LQKENI. The CDR3 loop is CASSPRESGGRYEQYF. The CDR3 region has the DNA TGTGCCAGCTCACCACGCGAGTCAGGGGGCAGGTACGAGCAGTACTTC.

With regard to this clone: The same CDR3 arises from other DNA sequences in this sample as well. The chain carries TRBV7-9 and TRBJ1-5; no clear D. The CDR3 has 13 amino acids. V was cut by 1 base and J by 1 base, with 2 bases left in between. Germline V gene sequence: CDR1 SEHNR, CDR2 FQNEAQ (reference sequence). The CDR3 sequence is CASSLVSNQPQHF. Here the CDR3 DNA reads TGTGCCAGCAGCTTAGTAAGCAATCAGCCCCAGCATTTT.

The J gene is TRBJ1-1, the V gene TRBV28; the D gene is possibly TRBD1 (5 bases). The CDR3 sequence is 13 residues long. Between the trimmed V and J ends, which lost 3 bases and 6 bases, there was a span of 11 bases. Germline CDR1 is MDHEN and CDR2 is SYDVKM. DNA of the CDR3: TGTGCCAGCAGTTTTGCAGGGTTAGCTGAAGCTTTCTTT. Amino acid sequence: CASSFAGLAEAFF.

The V gene is TRBV3-1 (or the pseudogene TRBV3-2), the J gene TRBJ2-7; D not certain. Per the germline V gene, CDR1 is LGHDT and CDR2 is YNNKEL (reference sequence). The CDR3 runs to 15 residues. Trimming left V 6 bases short and J 1 base short, with 16 bases between. The CDR3 bases are TGTGCCAGCAGTTATTCCGGGTCTCGATCCTACGAGCAGTACTTC. The encoded protein is CASSYSGSRSYEQYF.

This chain connects TRBV27 to TRBJ1-4; a weak D match, TRBD1 (6 bases). Germline lookup yields CDR1 MNHEY and CDR2 SMNVEV (reference sequence). CDR3 length: 17 amino acids. The V end was cut by 1 base, the J end by 0 bases, with 12 bases between. CDR3 loop: CASSLYGPGATNEKLFF. The DNA for the CDR3 is TGTGCCAGCAGTTTATACGGGCCAGGGGCAACTAATGAAAAACTGTTTTTT.

This sequence joins TRBV24-1 and TRBJ2-1, with 12 bases aligning to TRBD2. This CDR3 is 13 amino acids long. The germline gives CDR1 KGHDR, CDR2 SFDVKD. V dropped 3 bases and J dropped 15; count of bases not matched to a gene: 5. CDR3 sequence: CATSDLAGGPRFF. The DNA of the CDR3 is TGTGCCACCAGTGATCTAGCGGGGGGGCCGCGGTTCTTC.

The chain combines TRBV7-9 with TRBJ2-2; TRBD2 aligns across 13 bases. Per the germline V gene, CDR1 is SEHNR and CDR2 is FQNEAQ (reference sequence). This CDR3 is 17 amino acids long. Trimming cost V 5 bases and J 1 base; bases outside gene matches: 4. The CDR3 DNA reads as TGTGCCAGCAGCCGGACTAGCGGGGGCCTGAACACCGGGGAGCTGTTTTTT. Encoded protein: CASSRTSGGLNTGELFF.

The J gene is TRBJ1-5, the V gene TRBV4-3; 8 bases are shared with TRBD1. The V gene end was trimmed by 0 bases and the J gene end by 2 bases; junction bases not matched to a gene: 0. Per the germline V gene, CDR1 is LGHNA and CDR2 is YSLEER. This CDR3 has 15 amino acids. CDR3 residues: CASSQEDRGNQPQHF. The DNA of the CDR3 is TGCGCCAGCAGCCAAGAGGACAGGGGCAATCAGCCCCAGCATTTT.

The CDR3 protein is CASSLSRAGELFF. DNA for the CDR3: TGTGCCAGCAGTTTAAGCAGGGCGGGAGAGCTGTTTTTT. This rearrangement joins TRBV12-3 or TRBV12-4 to TRBJ2-2; D is possibly TRBD2 (6 bases). V lost 2 bases, J lost 11 bases, and 12 bases lay in between. The CDR3 loop spans 13 amino acids.

The chain is built from TRBV7-9 and TRBJ1-2; 9 nucleotides align to TRBD1. Per germline, CDR1 SEHNR and CDR2 FQNEAQ (reference sequence). The V and J ends lost 5 bases and 3 bases, in that order; junction bases with no gene match: 13. The CDR3 consists of 17 residues. The CDR3 nucleotides read TGTGCCAGCAGCCCGGGACAGGGAGCCCCGTTGGACTATGGCTACACCTTC. Protein product: CASSPGQGAPLDYGYTF. Complete variable domain (other parts from reference TRBV7-9 and TRBJ1-2): DTGVSQNPRHKITKRGQNVTFRCDPISEHNRLYWYRQTLGQGPEFLTYFQNEAQLEKSRLLSDRFSAERPKGSFSTLEIQRTEQGDSAMYLCASSPGQGAPLDYGYTFGSGTRLTVV.

CDR3 loop: CASSYFSSGEAYEQYF. The CDR3 coding sequence is TGTGCCAGCAGTTACTTTTCCAGCGGGGAAGCCTACGAGCAGTACTTC. This chain connects TRBV6-6 to TRBJ2-7; 7 bases map to TRBD2. With V trimmed by 1 base and J by 2 bases, 8 bases remained unmatched. Germline V CDR1 and CDR2: MNHNY, SVGAGI (reference sequence). The CDR3 consists of 16 residues.